This record concerns one T cell receptor (beta chain) sequence. Its antigen is still unknown. Base qualities were left out, and no much larger clone turns up one base away. TCRbeta CDR3 regions were amplified from genomic DNA by means of the immunoSEQ Assay, a bias-controlled multiplex PCR. The source study handled its data this way. Within the assay, amplification of reference gene primers was used to estimate how many nucleated cells each sample contained. Sequence reads were collapsed and filtered to measure the absolute abundance of every unique TCRbeta CDR3 rearrangement. Productive Simpson clonality was computed per sample as the square root of Simpson's diversity index over productive rearrangements. The source is immuneACCESS, and TCRdb retained only in-frame sequences with V and J called. Part of the clones is not carried over; for the studies checked, unresolved V genes explain less than half of this, and the remainder is unexplained. Clone size and V and J calls were adopted from that table, with D and trimming inferred from the DNA. The sample records 350,000 to 450,000 clones, 89% of which are singletons. The top ten constitute 1.5% to 1.7% of the sample.

One collaborating source in Seattle enrolled patients during active infection and followed them longitudinally through the course of disease. Each collaborating institution followed its own protocols to collect whole blood in K2EDTA tubes. For TCRbeta analysis, collaborators shipped samples in one of three forms: frozen whole blood, isolated PBMCs, or DNA extracted from either of those sample types. The sample originates from a study of blood T cell repertoires in COVID-19 (dated by TCRdb to 2019 to 2021). General notes on the study: The collaborator samples originated in the United States, Italy and Spain and spanned the acute and convalescent phases of COVID-19. The prospective study material was composed of cDNA or gDNA derived from T cells, B-cell-depleted T cells, or PBMCs. Subjects who had been exposed to COVID-19, were actively infected with it, or had recovered from it provided the deeply sampled blood TCRbeta repertoires that made up the dataset. The repertoires were released in a freely available public database intended as a resource for research on the immune response to SARS-CoV-2. The samples were drawn from two sources: the first 160 participants of the ongoing ImmuneRACE study, and approximately 1,300 subjects contributed by 6 global collaborators. Sample metadata almost always included a de-identified subject ID, COVID-19 status, age in years and sex. Where available, HLA class I and class II types were obtained from metadata supplied by the sample provider rather than from assay-based typing. Results and caveats for the whole study, not just this receptor: The quantity of clinical and demographic metadata differed by source and by participant and was supplied without curation.

The CDR3 numbers 15 residues from cysteine through phenylalanine. Solely the CDR3 DNA is kept, with 45 bases framed from the first base. CDR1 SNHLY and CDR2 FYNNEI were looked up in the germline V gene. V is cut back by 1 base and J by 14 bases, with 12 bases in the junction unmatched. The V and J segments used are TRBV2 and TRBJ2-1; TRBD2 aligns with 9 central bases. Material for sequencing was peripheral blood. The receptor was derived from a woman aged 40 to 50 with COVID-19, enrolled during active disease. The CDR3 here reads CASSEGGRAGSFKFF. The nucleotides are TGTGCCAGCAGTGAAGGCGGGAGGGCCGGTTCTTTTAAGTTCTTC.